Listed below are T cell receptor beta chains from one sample, sequenced in a study of fetal regulatory T cell absence and autoimmunity. Generated by immunoSEQ multiplex PCR, the TCRdb table keeps only in-frame clones and is missing some. The data contain some 87,000 clones, roughly 78% of them seen just once; the ten biggest clones take up 1.5% to 2.5%. Material for sequencing was pancreas tissue. These receptors were obtained from a male donor with IPEX syndrome. Each CDR3 is given with its conserved first and last residue. The D gene is left open where the match is weak. Size tells how often a clone was seen (once, few, many) or the class of an expanded clone, and some rows leave it out.

v_call	j_call	clone_size	d_call	cdr3_length	cdr3_aa	cdr3_nt
TRBV5-6	TRBJ2-3	-	-	15	CASSLWSTSTDTQYF	TGTGCCAGCAGCTTGTGGTCCACTAGCACAGATACGCAGTATTTT
TRBV28	TRBJ2-5	-	-	14	CASSLSGSLETQYF	TGTGCCAGCAGTTTAAGCGGCAGCTTAGAGACCCAGTACTTC
TRBV11-2	TRBJ2-7	few	TRBD2	14	CASSFPSGGYEQYF	TGTGCCAGCAGCTTCCCTAGCGGGGGTTACGAGCAGTACTTC
TRBV19	TRBJ1-4	-	-	17	CASSIEEGTSTNEKLFF	TGTGCCAGTAGTATAGAGGAAGGAACCTCAACTAATGAAAAACTGTTTTTT
TRBV27	TRBJ2-1	-	TRBD2	15	CASSTGLAATNEQFF	TGTGCCAGCAGCACGGGCCTAGCGGCAACCAATGAGCAGTTCTTC
TRBV5-5	TRBJ1-6	-	TRBD1	16	CASSLVDRDYNSPLHF	TGTGCCAGCAGCTTGGTCGACAGGGACTATAATTCACCCCTCCACTTT
TRBV13	TRBJ2-2	-	-	16	CASSSIPLAATGELFF	TGTGCCAGCAGCTCAATCCCTCTAGCAGCCACCGGGGAGCTGTTTTTT
TRBV5-1	TRBJ2-7	-	TRBD2	15	CASSLVAGGPNEQYF	TGCGCCAGCAGCTTGGTGGCGGGAGGGCCTAACGAGCAGTACTTC
TRBV7-2	TRBJ1-6	once	TRBD1	15	CASSLEGTGNSPLHF	TGTGCCAGCAGCTTAGAAGGGACAGGGAATTCACCCCTCCACTTT
TRBV5-1	TRBJ2-1	-	TRBD2	18	CASSLDRTSGISYNEQFF	TGCGCCAGCAGCTTGGATCGGACTAGCGGGATCTCCTACAATGAGCAGTTCTTC
TRBV6-7	TRBJ2-4	-	-	15	CASSYSDRAKNIQYF	TGTGCCAGCAGTTACTCAGACAGGGCCAAAAACATTCAGTACTTC
TRBV19	TRBJ1-4	-	-	14	CASRGTPTGEKLFF	TGTGCCAGTAGAGGGACCCCCACAGGGGAAAAACTGTTTTTT
TRBV7-2	TRBJ2-5	few	TRBD2	16	CASSLGLAGGQETQYF	TGTGCCAGCAGCTTAGGACTAGCGGGGGGGCAAGAGACCCAGTACTTC
TRBV27	TRBJ2-1	-	-	15	CASRRTVGSYNEQFF	TGTGCCAGCAGGCGGACAGTGGGCTCCTACAATGAGCAGTTCTTC
TRBV27	TRBJ2-1	-	TRBD1	12	CASSSRQGEQFF	TGTGCCAGCAGTTCAAGACAGGGCGAGCAGTTCTTC
TRBV27	TRBJ2-7	few	TRBD1	14	CASSLGDRSYEQYF	TGTGCCAGCAGTTTGGGGGACAGGTCCTACGAGCAGTACTTC
TRBV5-1	TRBJ2-1	-	-	15	CASSLDGSAYNEQFF	TGCGCCAGCAGCTTGGATGGTAGCGCGTACAATGAGCAGTTCTTC
TRBV5-1	TRBJ2-2	-	-	13	CASSFVVTGELFF	TGCGCCAGCAGCTTTGTAGTGACCGGGGAGCTGTTTTTT
TRBV18	TRBJ1-1	-	-	16	CASSPFSRALNTEAFF	TGTGCCAGCTCACCATTTTCCCGCGCCTTAAACACTGAAGCTTTCTTT
TRBV4-2	TRBJ2-7	-	TRBD1	15	CASSQGQGAIYEQYF	TGTGCCAGCAGCCAAGGACAGGGCGCCATCTACGAGCAGTACTTC
TRBV6-1	TRBJ2-1	-	TRBD1	15	CASSELQGAYNEQFF	TGTGCCAGCAGTGAATTACAGGGGGCCTACAATGAGCAGTTCTTC
TRBV11-2	TRBJ2-7	-	-	15	CASSSPAGPTYEQYF	TGTGCCAGCAGCTCCCCCGCGGGGCCCACCTACGAGCAGTACTTC
TRBV19	TRBJ1-2	-	TRBD1	16	CASSIPRQGLSYGYTF	TGTGCCAGTAGTATACCCCGACAGGGGCTTTCCTATGGCTACACCTTC
TRBV5-1	TRBJ2-7	few	-	13	CASSSGPPYEQYF	TGCGCCAGCAGCTCGGGACCGCCCTACGAGCAGTACTTC
TRBV5-1	TRBJ2-5	-	TRBD1	13	CASSWTGGETQYF	TGCGCCAGCAGCTGGACAGGGGGAGAGACCCAGTACTTC
TRBV27	TRBJ1-2	-	TRBD1	17	CASSLKGDRGSNYGYTF	TGTGCCAGCAGTTTAAAAGGGGACAGGGGTTCGAACTATGGCTACACCTTC
TRBV11-2	TRBJ2-7	-	-	15	CASSPPGQWGYEQYF	TGTGCCAGCAGCCCCCCCGGACAGTGGGGTTACGAGCAGTACTTC
TRBV7-6	TRBJ2-5	-	-	15	CASTLNRVSSETQYF	TGTGCCAGCACCCTTAACAGGGTCTCCTCCGAGACCCAGTACTTC
TRBV6-5	TRBJ2-7	-	-	14	CASSPSAALYEQYF	TGTGCCAGCAGTCCTTCCGCGGCGCTCTACGAGCAGTACTTC
TRBV6-5	TRBJ2-7	-	TRBD1	16	CASSYAAGTGGYEQYF	TGTGCCAGCAGTTACGCAGCCGGGACAGGGGGCTACGAGCAGTACTTC
TRBV6-5	TRBJ1-5	-	-	15	CASSRDGRGKQPQHF	TGTGCCAGCAGCCGGGACGGGAGGGGGAAGCAGCCCCAGCATTTT
TRBV2	TRBJ2-5	-	-	12	CASAGGEETQYF	TGTGCCAGCGCCGGAGGGGAAGAGACCCAGTACTTC
TRBV10-3	TRBJ2-1	once	-	12	CAISHGYNEQFF	TGTGCCATCAGTCACGGCTACAATGAGCAGTTCTTC
TRBV14	TRBJ2-3	-	-	14	CASNRRGSTDTQYF	TGTGCCAGCAACCGGCGCGGGAGCACAGATACGCAGTATTTT
TRBV11-2	TRBJ2-1	-	TRBD2	15	CASSLKAGGPWEQFF	TGTGCCAGCAGCTTAAAAGCGGGAGGGCCTTGGGAGCAGTTCTTC
TRBV7-2	TRBJ1-2	-	-	14	CASSRRQDAYGYTF	TGTGCCAGCAGCCGGAGACAGGACGCCTATGGCTACACCTTC
TRBV21-1	TRBJ1-2	few	-	14	CASSKSGWCYGYTF	TGTGCCAGCAGCAAATCCGGGTGGTGCTATGGCTACACCTTC
TRBV6-6	TRBJ2-7	-	-	14	CASSYGLSSYEQYF	TGTGCCAGCAGTTACGGACTCTCTAGCTACGAGCAGTACTTC
TRBV4-1	TRBJ2-7	-	-	15	CASSRDPGYSYEQYF	TGCGCCAGCAGCCGGGACCCGGGCTACTCCTACGAGCAGTACTTC
TRBV10-3	TRBJ2-3	-	-	13	CAISVQGTDTQYF	TGTGCCATCAGTGTACAGGGCACAGATACGCAGTATTTT
TRBV7-2	TRBJ2-7	-	TRBD2	14	CASSLTSGSYEQYF	TGTGCCAGCAGCTTGACTAGCGGCTCCTACGAGCAGTACTTC
TRBV5-4	TRBJ2-5	-	TRBD2	16	CASSLGLAGGAGTQYF	TGTGCCAGCAGCTTGGGACTAGCGGGGGGTGCGGGGACCCAGTACTTC
TRBV30	TRBJ1-5	few	TRBD1	12	CAGGQDNQPQHF	TGTGCCGGGGGACAGGACAATCAGCCCCAGCATTTT
TRBV6-1	TRBJ2-7	-	-	13	CASSEHTTYEQYF	TGTGCCAGCAGTGAACACACCACCTACGAGCAGTACTTC
TRBV4-1	TRBJ1-3	-	-	13	CASSQDREYTIYF	TGCGCCAGCAGCCAAGACAGGGAGTACACCATATATTTT
TRBV5-4	TRBJ1-2	few	-	15	CASSLMQGTNYGYTF	TGTGCCAGCAGCTTGATGCAGGGAACTAACTATGGCTACACCTTC
TRBV10-3	TRBJ2-2	-	-	14	CAISGGSDTGELFF	TGTGCCATCAGTGGCGGTTCGGACACCGGGGAGCTGTTTTTT
TRBV11-3	TRBJ2-1	few	TRBD1	15	CASSARDRGWDEQFF	TGTGCCAGCAGCGCGCGGGACAGGGGATGGGATGAGCAGTTCTTC
TRBV7-2	TRBJ2-3	-	TRBD2	14	CASSPNGRPDTQYF	TGTGCCAGCAGTCCTAACGGGAGGCCAGATACGCAGTATTTT
TRBV29-1	TRBJ2-5	-	TRBD2	15	CSVVASGVVGETQYF	TGCAGCGTTGTTGCTAGCGGGGTTGTGGGGGAGACCCAGTACTTC
TRBV5-1	TRBJ2-4	once	TRBD2	17	CASSLLAGGLAKNIQYF	TGCGCCAGCAGCTTGCTAGCGGGGGGGCTAGCCAAAAACATTCAGTACTTC
TRBV7-9	TRBJ1-2	few	TRBD1	14	CASSSRQGRGGYTF	TGTGCCAGCAGCTCCCGACAGGGGCGAGGCGGCTACACCTTC
TRBV7-2	TRBJ1-6	-	-	15	CASSLAGAYNSPLHF	TGTGCCAGCAGCTTAGCGGGGGCATATAATTCACCCCTCCACTTT
TRBV19	TRBJ1-2	few	-	15	CASSIDLAWEDGYTF	TGTGCCAGTAGTATAGATCTTGCGTGGGAGGATGGCTACACCTTC